This TCR beta chain was recovered during a study of OX40 agonist ivuxolimab in advanced cancers. Study background: Patients were infused with ivuxolimab every 2 weeks at 0.01 to 10 mg/kg.

The study's findings and limits: Nonresponders, in some cases, also had low normalized T-cell clonal expansion.

Trimming removed 2 bases from V and 5 bases from J; junction bases left unmatched: 6. The CDR3 is 16 residues long. Germline CDR1 reads SGHTA; CDR2 reads FQGNSA. Assay: immunoSEQ multiplex PCR; the TCRdb copy retains only in-frame clones and omits some. The data contain 55,000 to 85,000 clones, 80% to 90% of them singletons. About this clone: The antigen is not known.

Blood specimens came from baseline, cycle 4 day 1, and cycle 7 day 1. Sample: CD4+ or CD8+ T cells sorted from blood, taken in a trial of the OX40 agonist ivuxolimab. This chain connects TRBV7-2 to TRBJ2-1, with 10 positions matching TRBD2. This TCR was recovered from an adult with an advanced solid tumor such as melanoma, head and neck, liver or kidney cancer. DNA for the CDR3: TGTGCCAGCAGCTTAAGGGTCGGACTAGCGGACAATGAGCAGTTCTTC. This sequence encodes CASSLRVGLADNEQFF.